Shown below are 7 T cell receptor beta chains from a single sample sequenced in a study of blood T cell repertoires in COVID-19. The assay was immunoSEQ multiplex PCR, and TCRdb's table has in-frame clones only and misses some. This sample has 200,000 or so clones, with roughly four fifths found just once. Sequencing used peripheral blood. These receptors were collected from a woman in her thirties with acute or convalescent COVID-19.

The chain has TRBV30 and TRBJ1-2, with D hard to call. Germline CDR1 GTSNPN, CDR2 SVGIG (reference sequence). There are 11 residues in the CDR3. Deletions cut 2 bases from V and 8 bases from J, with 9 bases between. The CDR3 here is CAWSSTRGYTF. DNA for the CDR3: TGTGCCTGGAGTTCAACTCGGGGCTACACCTTC. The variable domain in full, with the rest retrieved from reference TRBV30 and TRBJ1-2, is SQTIHQWPATLVQPVGSPLSLECTVEGTSNPNLYWYRQAAGRGLQLLFYSVGIGQISSEVPQNLSASRPQDRQFILSSKKLLLSDSGFYLCAWSSTRGYTFGSGTRLTVV.

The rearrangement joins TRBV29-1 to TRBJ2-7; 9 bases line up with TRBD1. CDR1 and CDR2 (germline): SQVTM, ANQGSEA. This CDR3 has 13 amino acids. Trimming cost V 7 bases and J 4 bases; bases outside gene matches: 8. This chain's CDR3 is CSANKGQGYEQYF. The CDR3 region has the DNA TGCAGCGCCAACAAAGGACAGGGGTACGAGCAGTACTTC.

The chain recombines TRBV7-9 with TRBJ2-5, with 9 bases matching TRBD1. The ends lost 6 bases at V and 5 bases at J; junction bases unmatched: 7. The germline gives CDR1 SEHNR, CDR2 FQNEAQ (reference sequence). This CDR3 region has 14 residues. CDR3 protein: CASSLTDRGETQYF. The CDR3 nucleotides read TGTGCCAGCAGTCTCACGGACAGGGGTGAGACCCAGTACTTC.

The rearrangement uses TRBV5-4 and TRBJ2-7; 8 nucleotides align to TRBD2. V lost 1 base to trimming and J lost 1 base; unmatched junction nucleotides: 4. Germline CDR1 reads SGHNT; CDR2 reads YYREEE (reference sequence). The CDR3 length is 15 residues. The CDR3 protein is CASSLPGGASYEQYF. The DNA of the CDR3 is TGTGCCAGCAGCTTGCCGGGAGGGGCATCCTACGAGCAGTACTTC. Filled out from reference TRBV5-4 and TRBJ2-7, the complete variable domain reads ETGVTQSPTHLIKTRGQQVTLRCSSQSGHNTVSWYQQALGQGPQFIFQYYREEENGRGNFPPRFSGLQFPNYSSELNVNALELDDSALYLCASSLPGGASYEQYFGPGTRLTVT.

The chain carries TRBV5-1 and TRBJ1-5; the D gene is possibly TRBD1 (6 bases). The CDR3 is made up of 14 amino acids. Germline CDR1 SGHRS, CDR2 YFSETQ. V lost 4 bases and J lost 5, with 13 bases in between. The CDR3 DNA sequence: TGCGCCAGCAGCCCCGGGGACACCGATCAGCCCCAGCATTTT. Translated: CASSPGDTDQPQHF. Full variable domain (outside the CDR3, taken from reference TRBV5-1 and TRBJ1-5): KAGVTQTPRYLIKTRGQQVTLSCSPISGHRSVSWYQQTPGQGLQFLFEYFSETQRNKGNFPGRFSGRQFSNSRSEMNVSTLELGDSALYLCASSPGDTDQPQHFGDGTRLSIL.

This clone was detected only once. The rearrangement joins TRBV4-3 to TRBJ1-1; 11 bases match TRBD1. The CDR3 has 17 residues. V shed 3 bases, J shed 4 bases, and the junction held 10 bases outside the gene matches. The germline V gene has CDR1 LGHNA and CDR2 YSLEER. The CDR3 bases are TGCGCCAGCAGCCAGGGGACAGGGGGAAATTTGACCACTGAAGCTTTCTTT. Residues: CASSQGTGGNLTTEAFF.

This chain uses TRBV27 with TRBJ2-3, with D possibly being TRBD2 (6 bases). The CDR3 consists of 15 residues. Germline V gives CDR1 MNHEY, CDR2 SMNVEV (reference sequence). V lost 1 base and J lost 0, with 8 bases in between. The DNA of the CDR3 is TGTGCCAGCAGTTTATTAGCGGCTAGCACAGATACGCAGTATTTT. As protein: CASSLLAASTDTQYF.